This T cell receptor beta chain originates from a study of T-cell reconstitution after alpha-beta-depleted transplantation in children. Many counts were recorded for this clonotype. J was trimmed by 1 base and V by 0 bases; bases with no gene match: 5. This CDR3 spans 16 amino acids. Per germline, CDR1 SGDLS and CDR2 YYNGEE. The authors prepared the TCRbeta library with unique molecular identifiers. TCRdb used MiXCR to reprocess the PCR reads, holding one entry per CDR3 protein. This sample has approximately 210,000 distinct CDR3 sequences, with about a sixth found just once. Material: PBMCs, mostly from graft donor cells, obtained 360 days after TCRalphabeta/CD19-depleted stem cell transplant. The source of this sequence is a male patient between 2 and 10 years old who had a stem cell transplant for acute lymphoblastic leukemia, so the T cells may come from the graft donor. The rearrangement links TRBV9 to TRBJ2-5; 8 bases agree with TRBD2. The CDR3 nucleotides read TGTGCCAGCAGCGTAGCCGAGCGGGGGCCCCAAGAGACCCAGTACTTC. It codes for CASSVAERGPQETQYF.